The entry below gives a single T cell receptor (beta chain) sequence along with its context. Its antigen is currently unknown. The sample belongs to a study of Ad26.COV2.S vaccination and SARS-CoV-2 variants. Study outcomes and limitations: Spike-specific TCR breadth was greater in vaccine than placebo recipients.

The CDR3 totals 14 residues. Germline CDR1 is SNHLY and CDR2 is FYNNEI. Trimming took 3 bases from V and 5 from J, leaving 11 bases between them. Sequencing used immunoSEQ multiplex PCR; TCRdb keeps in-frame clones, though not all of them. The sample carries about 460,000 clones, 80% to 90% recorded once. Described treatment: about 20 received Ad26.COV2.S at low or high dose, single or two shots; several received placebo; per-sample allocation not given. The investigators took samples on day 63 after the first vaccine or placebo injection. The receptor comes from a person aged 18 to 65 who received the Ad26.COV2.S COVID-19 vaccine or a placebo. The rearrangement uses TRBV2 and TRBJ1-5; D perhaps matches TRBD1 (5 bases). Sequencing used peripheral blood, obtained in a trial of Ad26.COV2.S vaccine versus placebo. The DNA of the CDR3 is TGTGCCAGCAGTGAGGGGCAGGGTCATCAGCCCCAGCATTTT. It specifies CASSEGQGHQPQHF.